The rows below give T cell receptor beta chains drawn from one sample of a study of blood T cells in healthy people across ages. Each CDR3 protein is one row after TCRdb ran MiXCR on the 5' RACE reads. The sample has 250,000 to 300,000 distinct CDR3 sequences, 25% to 30% seen once. Sequences were obtained from blood. Receptors originate from a woman aged 70-85 years in good health. The CDR3 runs from the conserved cysteine through the conserved F or W. The order of the fields is D gene, J gene, clone size, V gene, CDR3 protein, CDR3 DNA. A D gene is named only where the DNA matches it firmly. Rows may omit the clone size; those that give it use once, few, many or a size class.

d_call: .; j_call: TRBJ1-4; clone_size: .; v_call: TRBV28; cdr3_aa: CASSPRQATNEKLFF; cdr3_nt: TGTGCCAGCAGCCCAAGACAGGCTACTAATGAAAAACTGTTTTTT
d_call: .; j_call: TRBJ2-7; clone_size: .; v_call: TRBV2; cdr3_aa: CASSLYMGGTF; cdr3_nt: TGTGCCAGCAGTCTATACATGGGGGGAACGTTC
d_call: .; j_call: TRBJ2-5; clone_size: .; v_call: TRBV12-3/TRBV12-4; cdr3_aa: CASSSRIGQETQYF; cdr3_nt: TGTGCCAGCAGTTCTCGAATTGGTCAAGAGACCCAGTACTTC
d_call: .; j_call: TRBJ1-1; clone_size: .; v_call: TRBV18; cdr3_aa: CASSPGQNTEAFF; cdr3_nt: TGTGCCAGCTCCCCGGGACAGAACACTGAAGCTTTCTTT
d_call: .; j_call: TRBJ2-5; clone_size: .; v_call: TRBV29-1; cdr3_aa: CSVGSLFQETQYF; cdr3_nt: TGCAGCGTTGGAAGCCTATTCCAAGAGACCCAGTACTTC
d_call: .; j_call: TRBJ1-1; clone_size: .; v_call: TRBV20-1; cdr3_aa: CRGMTEAFF; cdr3_nt: TGCAGGGGAATGACTGAAGCTTTCTTT
d_call: .; j_call: TRBJ1-6; clone_size: .; v_call: TRBV4-1; cdr3_aa: CASSLPGRERVQTLHF; cdr3_nt: TGCGCCAGCAGCCTACCGGGACGCGAAAGGGTTCAGACCCTCCACTTT
d_call: .; j_call: TRBJ2-1; clone_size: .; v_call: TRBV7-3; cdr3_aa: CASSYQSGVPQFF; cdr3_nt: TGTGCCAGCAGCTATCAGTCCGGGGTACCGCAGTTCTTC
d_call: .; j_call: TRBJ1-2; clone_size: few; v_call: TRBV20-1; cdr3_aa: CSATSLSNYGYTF; cdr3_nt: TGCAGTGCTACCTCGCTGTCTAACTATGGCTACACCTTC
d_call: TRBD2; j_call: TRBJ2-3; clone_size: .; v_call: TRBV7-3; cdr3_aa: CASGLAGGTDTQYF; cdr3_nt: TGTGCCAGCGGTTTGGCGGGGGGGACAGATACGCAGTATTTT
d_call: .; j_call: TRBJ2-1; clone_size: few; v_call: TRBV12-3/TRBV12-4; cdr3_aa: CASSFDRIHEQFF; cdr3_nt: TGTGCCAGCAGTTTCGACAGAATCCATGAGCAGTTCTTC
d_call: TRBD1; j_call: TRBJ1-2; clone_size: .; v_call: TRBV12-3/TRBV12-4; cdr3_aa: CASSSPTTGALYGYTF; cdr3_nt: TGTGCCAGCAGTTCCCCCACGACAGGGGCCCTCTATGGCTACACCTTC
d_call: .; j_call: TRBJ2-7; clone_size: .; v_call: TRBV20-1; cdr3_aa: CSASFGDYEQYF; cdr3_nt: TGCAGTGCTAGTTTTGGGGACTACGAGCAGTACTTC
d_call: .; j_call: TRBJ2-6; clone_size: few; v_call: TRBV27; cdr3_aa: CASSPLGSSGANVLTF; cdr3_nt: TGTGCCAGCAGTCCCCTCGGCAGCTCTGGGGCCAACGTCCTGACTTTC
d_call: .; j_call: TRBJ1-2; clone_size: few; v_call: TRBV20-1; cdr3_aa: CSARQTYGYTF; cdr3_nt: TGCAGTGCTAGGCAGACATACGGCTACACCTTC
d_call: TRBD2; j_call: TRBJ2-7; clone_size: few; v_call: TRBV12-3/TRBV12-4; cdr3_aa: CASSTPTSGNHEQYF; cdr3_nt: TGTGCCAGCAGCACCCCGACTAGCGGGAACCACGAGCAGTACTTC
d_call: .; j_call: TRBJ1-4; clone_size: few; v_call: TRBV7-9; cdr3_aa: CASSPDEKLFF; cdr3_nt: TGTGCCAGCAGCCCGGATGAAAAACTGTTTTTT
d_call: .; j_call: TRBJ1-1; clone_size: few; v_call: TRBV5-1; cdr3_aa: CASSFEAGLNTEAFF; cdr3_nt: TGCGCCAGCAGCTTTGAGGCAGGTTTGAACACTGAAGCTTTCTTT
d_call: .; j_call: TRBJ2-1; clone_size: .; v_call: TRBV7-8; cdr3_aa: CASSFRRTDNGQFF; cdr3_nt: TGTGCCAGCAGCTTCAGGCGAACCGACAATGGGCAGTTCTTC
d_call: TRBD2; j_call: TRBJ2-7; clone_size: few; v_call: TRBV7-9; cdr3_aa: CASSLLLLGTSGSHEQYF; cdr3_nt: TGTGCCAGCAGCTTATTATTGCTCGGGACTAGCGGGAGCCACGAGCAGTACTTC
d_call: TRBD2; j_call: TRBJ2-1; clone_size: .; v_call: TRBV4-3; cdr3_aa: CASSQAWRELYNEQFF; cdr3_nt: TGCGCCAGCAGCCAAGCGTGGCGGGAGCTCTACAATGAGCAGTTCTTC
d_call: .; j_call: TRBJ2-2; clone_size: .; v_call: TRBV6-5; cdr3_aa: CASSYSVFVTSNTGELFF; cdr3_nt: TGTGCCAGCAGTTACTCTGTGTTCGTGACTTCTAACACCGGGGAGCTGTTTTTT
d_call: .; j_call: TRBJ2-2; clone_size: few; v_call: TRBV20-1; cdr3_aa: CSARNSAAGELFF; cdr3_nt: TGCAGTGCTAGGAACAGCGCCGCCGGGGAGCTGTTTTTT
d_call: .; j_call: TRBJ2-1; clone_size: .; v_call: TRBV7-2; cdr3_aa: CASSLALVYNEQFF; cdr3_nt: TGTGCCAGCAGCTTAGCGCTAGTCTACAATGAGCAGTTCTTC
d_call: .; j_call: TRBJ1-2; clone_size: .; v_call: TRBV20-1; cdr3_aa: CSASRVIINYGYTF; cdr3_nt: TGCAGTGCTAGTCGGGTCATAATAAACTATGGCTACACCTTC
d_call: TRBD2; j_call: TRBJ2-1; clone_size: .; v_call: TRBV20-1; cdr3_aa: CSASDSGRSTNEQFF; cdr3_nt: TGCAGTGCGTCAGATAGCGGGAGATCCACAAATGAGCAGTTCTTC